This T cell receptor beta chain was retrieved from a study of T cell repertoires in ileal Crohn's disease. The assay was immunoSEQ multiplex PCR, and TCRdb's table has in-frame clones only and misses some. Of about 3,900 clones listed, 85% are singletons. Documented time point: neoterminal ileum biopsy at postoperative endoscopy, about 6 months after surgery. Adults with ileal or ileocolonic Crohn's disease and an indication for resection were eligible. Study-wide findings and caveats: Compared with CD4 T cells, sorted CD8 cells carried more expanded clones. Postoperative endoscopy occurred within one year, median about 7 months.

On this clone itself: The antigen is unknown.

The receptor was isolated from an adult with Crohn's disease. The specimen was ileal tissue.

The CDR3 DNA follows: TGTGCCATCAGGCCTAGGACAGGGCTTAACTCTGGAAACACCATATATTTT. Its protein is CAIRPRTGLNSGNTIYF. The chain combines TRBV10-3 with TRBJ1-3, with 8 nucleotides matching TRBD1. The CDR3 sequence is 17 residues long. Losses at the gene ends were 6 bases for V and 0 bases for J; bases not matched to a gene: 10. Germline CDR1 reads ENHRY; CDR2 reads SYGVKD.